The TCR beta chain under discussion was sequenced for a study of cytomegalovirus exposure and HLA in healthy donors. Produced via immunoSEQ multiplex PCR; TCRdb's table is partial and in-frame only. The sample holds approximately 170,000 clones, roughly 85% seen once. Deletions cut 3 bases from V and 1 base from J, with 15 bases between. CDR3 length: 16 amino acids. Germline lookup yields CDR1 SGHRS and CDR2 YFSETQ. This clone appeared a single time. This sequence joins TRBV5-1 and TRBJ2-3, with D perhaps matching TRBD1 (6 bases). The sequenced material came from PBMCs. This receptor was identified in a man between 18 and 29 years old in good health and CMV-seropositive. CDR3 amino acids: CASSWGRAVGTDTQYF. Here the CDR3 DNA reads TGCGCCAGCAGCTGGGGGCGGGCTGTAGGCACAGATACGCAGTATTTT.